This T cell receptor (beta chain) was captured in a study of human T cells and chemical hapten exposure. Study results and caveats: Counts of TCRs expanded at PT1 correlated positively with patch test score. DPC sensitization left the count of TCRs above 1 in 1000 unchanged.

As regards this clonotype: Its target is unknown.

CDR3 length: 13 residues. Time point reported: patch test 1, 2 weeks after DPC sensitization. As for treatment: therapeutic diphenylcyclopropenone sensitization with weekly scalp DPC. TCRdb itself ran the RACE reads through MiXCR, one entry per CDR3 protein. The table records tens of thousands of distinct CDR3 sequences, around 10% of them present only once. The material was whole blood, obtained in connection with sensitization to the hapten diphenylcyclopropenone (DPC). The chain carries TRBV21-1 and TRBJ2-7; TRBD2, the table's D call, lacks a check against the DNA. TRBV21-1 constitutes a pseudogene. This receptor was obtained from a woman aged 45-65 years with alopecia areata. Some clones in this sample may be carry-over from other donors' samples. The CDR3 nucleotides read TGTGCCAGCAGCAAAGGTCGTGGAGGGGAGCAGTACTTC. It codes for CASSKGRGGEQYF.